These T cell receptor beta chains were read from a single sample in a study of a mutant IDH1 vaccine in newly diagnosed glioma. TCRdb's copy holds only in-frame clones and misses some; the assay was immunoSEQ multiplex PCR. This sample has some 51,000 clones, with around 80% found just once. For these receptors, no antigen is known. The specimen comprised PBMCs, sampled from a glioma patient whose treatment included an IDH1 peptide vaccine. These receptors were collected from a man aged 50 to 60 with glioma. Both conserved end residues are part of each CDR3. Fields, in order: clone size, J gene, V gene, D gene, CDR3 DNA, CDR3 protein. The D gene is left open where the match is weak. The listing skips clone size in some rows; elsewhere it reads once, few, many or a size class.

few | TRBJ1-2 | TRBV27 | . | TGTGCCAGCAGTCAGACGGCTTTAAACCATCGCTACACCTTC | CASSQTALNHRYTF
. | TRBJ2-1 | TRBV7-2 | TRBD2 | TGTGCCAGCCTGGCGGGACTAGCAGGGAATGAGCAGTTCTTC | CASLAGLAGNEQFF
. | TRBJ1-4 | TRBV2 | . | TGCGCCAGCAGTGAAGCAGGAAGCGTCGGAAAACTGTTTTTT | CASSEAGSVGKLFF
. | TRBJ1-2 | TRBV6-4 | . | TGTGCCAGCAGCCCCGAGGCTAACTATGGCTACACCTTC | CASSPEANYGYTF
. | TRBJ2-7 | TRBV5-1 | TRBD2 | TGCGCCAGCAGCGTGTCAGGTAGCGGGGTTTTCTACGAGCAGTACTTC | CASSVSGSGVFYEQYF
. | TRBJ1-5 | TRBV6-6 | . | TGTGCCAGCAGTTACAGATGGCCCCAGCATTTT | CASSYRWPQHF
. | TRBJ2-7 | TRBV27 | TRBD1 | TGTGCCAGCAGTTACCGAGCCAGGGGGTACGAGCAGTACTTC | CASSYRARGYEQYF
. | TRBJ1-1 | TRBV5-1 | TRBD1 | TGCGCCAGCAGCGTCGCAGGGGGCACTGAAGCTTTCTTT | CASSVAGGTEAFF
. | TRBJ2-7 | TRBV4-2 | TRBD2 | TGTGCCAGCAGCCAAGTAGCGGGGGCACACTACGAGCAGTACTTC | CASSQVAGAHYEQYF
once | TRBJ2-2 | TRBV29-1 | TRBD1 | TGCAGCTCCACAGGGGAATTTACCGGGGAGCTGTTTTTT | CSSTGEFTGELFF
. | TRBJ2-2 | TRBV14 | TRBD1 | TGTGCCAGCAGGGGACAGGGGAGGACCGGGGAGCTGTTTTTT | CASRGQGRTGELFF
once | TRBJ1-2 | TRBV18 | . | TGTGCCAGCTCACCAGGGCAAGGGTATGGCTACACCTTC | CASSPGQGYGYTF
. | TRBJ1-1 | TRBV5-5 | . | TGTGCCAGCAGCTTGCCACTAAAGGAGGCTTTCTTT | CASSLPLKEAFF
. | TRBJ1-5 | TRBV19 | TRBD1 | TGTGCCAGTAACAGGGGGCTCTCTGGCAATCAGCCCCAGCATTTT | CASNRGLSGNQPQHF
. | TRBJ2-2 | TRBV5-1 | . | TGCGCCAGCAGCTTGGACGTAGGATACACCGGGGAGCTGTTTTTT | CASSLDVGYTGELFF
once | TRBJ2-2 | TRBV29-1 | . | TGCAGCGCCTCGGGCAGGGGCAGATACACCGGGGAGCTGTTTTTT | CSASGRGRYTGELFF
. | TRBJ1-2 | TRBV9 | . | TGTGCCAGCAGCCCTCCGGGGAACTATGGCTACACCTTC | CASSPPGNYGYTF
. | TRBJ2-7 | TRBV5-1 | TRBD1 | TGCGCCAGCAGCCTCGGACAGGGGCGCGACGAGCAGTACTTC | CASSLGQGRDEQYF
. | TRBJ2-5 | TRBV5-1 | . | TGCGCCAGCAGCTTAAGCGAGACCCAGTACTTC | CASSLSETQYF
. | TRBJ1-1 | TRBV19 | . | TGTGCCAGTAGTACCATAGGGGTGAACACTGAAGCTTTCTTT | CASSTIGVNTEAFF
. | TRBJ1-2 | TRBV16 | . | TGTGCCAGCAGCCCGACTCGCGGCTACACCTTC | CASSPTRGYTF
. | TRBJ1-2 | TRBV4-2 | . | TGTGCCAGCAGCCAAGATGGTAGGACGGTTAACTATGGCTACACCTTC | CASSQDGRTVNYGYTF
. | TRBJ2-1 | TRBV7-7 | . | TGTGCTAGCAGCTTAGGGGGGGGGTACAATGAGCAGTTCTTC | CASSLGGGYNEQFF
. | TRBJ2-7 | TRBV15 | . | TGTGCCACCAGCCTTGGAGGGGTCAGATCCTACGAGCAGTACTTC | CATSLGGVRSYEQYF
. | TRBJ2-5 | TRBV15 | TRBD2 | TGTGCCACCAGCAGAGAAATTAGCGGGGGGTATGAGACCCAGTACTTC | CATSREISGGYETQYF
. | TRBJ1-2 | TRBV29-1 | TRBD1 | TGCAGCGAAGGACAGGGGAACTATGGCTACACCTTC | CSEGQGNYGYTF
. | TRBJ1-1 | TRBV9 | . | TGTGCCAGCAGCCTGGGGAACATGAACACTGAAGCTTTCTTT | CASSLGNMNTEAFF
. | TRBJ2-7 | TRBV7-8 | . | TGTGCCAGCAGCTTAGACGCGGGGCGAAACGAGCAGTACTTC | CASSLDAGRNEQYF
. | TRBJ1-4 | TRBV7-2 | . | TGTGCCAGCAGCTTAGACAGGTACAATGAAAAACTGTTTTTT | CASSLDRYNEKLFF
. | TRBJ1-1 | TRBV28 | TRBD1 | TGTGCCAGCAGCGAGGCAGGGGGCCTAGGGACTGAAGCTTTCTTT | CASSEAGGLGTEAFF
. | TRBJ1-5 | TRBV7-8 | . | TGTGCCAGCAGCTTAGGGGGCAGAAGGAGCAATCAGCCCCAGCATTTT | CASSLGGRRSNQPQHF
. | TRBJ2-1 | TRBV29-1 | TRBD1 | TGCAGCGTCACCGACAGGGGGCAATACAATGAGCAGTTCTTC | CSVTDRGQYNEQFF
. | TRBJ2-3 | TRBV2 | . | TGTGCCAGCAGTGAAGCCCCAGGGGACTACACAGATACGCAGTATTTT | CASSEAPGDYTDTQYF
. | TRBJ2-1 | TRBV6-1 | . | TGTGCCAGCAGTCTTTTTAGTACTACTAAGGATGAGCAGTTCTTC | CASSLFSTTKDEQFF
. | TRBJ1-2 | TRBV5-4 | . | TGTGCCAGCAGCTTGGCCATCAACAATAACTATGGCTACACCTTC | CASSLAINNNYGYTF
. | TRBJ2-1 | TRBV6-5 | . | TGTGCCAGCAGTAATAGCGGTACCTACAATGAGCAGTTCTTC | CASSNSGTYNEQFF
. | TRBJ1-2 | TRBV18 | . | TGTGCCAGCTCACCGGACCCCGCTAACTATGGCTACACCTTC | CASSPDPANYGYTF
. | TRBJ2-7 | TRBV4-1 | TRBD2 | TGCGCCAGCAGCCACCTAGGCAGCGGGGGCTCCTACGAGCAGTACTTC | CASSHLGSGGSYEQYF
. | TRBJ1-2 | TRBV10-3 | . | TGTGCCATCAGTGAGTCCACAGCTAACTATGGCTACACCTTC | CAISESTANYGYTF